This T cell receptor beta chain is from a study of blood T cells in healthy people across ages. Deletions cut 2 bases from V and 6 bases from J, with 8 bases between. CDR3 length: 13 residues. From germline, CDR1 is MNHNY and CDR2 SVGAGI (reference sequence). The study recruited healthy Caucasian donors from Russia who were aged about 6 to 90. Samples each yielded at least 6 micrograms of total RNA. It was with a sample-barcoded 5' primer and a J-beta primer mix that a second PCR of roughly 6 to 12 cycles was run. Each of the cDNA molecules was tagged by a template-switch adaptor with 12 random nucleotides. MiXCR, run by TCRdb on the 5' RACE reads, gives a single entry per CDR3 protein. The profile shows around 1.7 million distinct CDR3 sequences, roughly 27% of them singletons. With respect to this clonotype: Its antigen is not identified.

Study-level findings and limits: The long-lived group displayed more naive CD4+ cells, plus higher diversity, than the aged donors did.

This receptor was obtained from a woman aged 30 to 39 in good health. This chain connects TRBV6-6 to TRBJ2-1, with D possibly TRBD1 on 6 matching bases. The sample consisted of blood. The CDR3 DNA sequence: TGTGCCAGCAGTTACCCGGACAGCAATGAGCAGTTCTTC. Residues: CASSYPDSNEQFF.